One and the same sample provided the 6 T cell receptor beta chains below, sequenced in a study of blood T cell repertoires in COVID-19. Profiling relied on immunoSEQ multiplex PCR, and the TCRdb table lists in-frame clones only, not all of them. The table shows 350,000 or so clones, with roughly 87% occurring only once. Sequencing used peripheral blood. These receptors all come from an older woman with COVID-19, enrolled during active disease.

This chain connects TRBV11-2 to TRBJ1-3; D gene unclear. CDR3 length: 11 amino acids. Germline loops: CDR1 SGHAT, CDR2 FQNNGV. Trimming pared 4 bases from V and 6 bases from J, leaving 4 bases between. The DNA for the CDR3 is TGTGCCAGCAGCTCCAAAAACACCATATATTTT. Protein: CASSSKNTIYF.

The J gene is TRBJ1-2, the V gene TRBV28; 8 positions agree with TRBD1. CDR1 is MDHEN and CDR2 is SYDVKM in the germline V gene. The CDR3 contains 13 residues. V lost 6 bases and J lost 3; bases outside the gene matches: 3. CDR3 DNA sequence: TGTGCCAGCAGCATGGACAGGGACTATGGCTACACCTTC. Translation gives CASSMDRDYGYTF.

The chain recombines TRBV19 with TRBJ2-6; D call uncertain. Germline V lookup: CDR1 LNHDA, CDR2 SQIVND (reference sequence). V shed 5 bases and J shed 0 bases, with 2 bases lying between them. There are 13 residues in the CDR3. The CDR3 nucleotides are TGTGCCAGTAGTCACTCTGGGGCCAACGTCCTGACTTTC. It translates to CASSHSGANVLTF.

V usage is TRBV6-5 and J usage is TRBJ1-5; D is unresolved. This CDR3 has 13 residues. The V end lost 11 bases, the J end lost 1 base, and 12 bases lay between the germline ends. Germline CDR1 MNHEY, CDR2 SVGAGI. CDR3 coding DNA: TGTGCCGGTGGGTCTAGAAGCAATCAGCCCCAGCATTTT. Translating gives CAGGSRSNQPQHF.

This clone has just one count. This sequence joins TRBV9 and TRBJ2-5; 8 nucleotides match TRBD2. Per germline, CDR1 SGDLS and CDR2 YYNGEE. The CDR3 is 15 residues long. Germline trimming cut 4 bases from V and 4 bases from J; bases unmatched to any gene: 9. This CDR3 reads CASSHTGGDLETQYF. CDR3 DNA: TGTGCCAGCAGCCACACGGGGGGGGACCTAGAGACCCAGTACTTC.

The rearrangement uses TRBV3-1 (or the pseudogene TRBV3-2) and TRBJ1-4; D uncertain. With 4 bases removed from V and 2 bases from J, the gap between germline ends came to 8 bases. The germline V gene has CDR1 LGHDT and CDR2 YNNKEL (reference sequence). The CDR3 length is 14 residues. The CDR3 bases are TGTGCCAGCAGCCGCCTTCGGACTAATGAAAAACTGTTTTTT. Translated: CASSRLRTNEKLFF.